The 20 T cell receptor beta chains given below trace back to one sample, sequenced in a study of blood T cell repertoires in COVID-19. Libraries were prepared by immunoSEQ multiplex PCR; TCRdb keeps only in-frame clonotypes and omits some of them. Among fewer than 250,000 clones listed, 65% to 80% were seen once. Sample: PBMCs or T cells enriched from blood (not recorded which). Every receptor here comes from a woman between 45 and 65 years old with acute COVID-19.

Here the CDR3 DNA reads TGTGCCAGCAGCTCTGCGGGAATCCCTGAAGCTTTCTTT. Translation gives CASSSAGIPEAFF. The chain has TRBV5-6 and TRBJ1-1; D is undetermined. Germline CDR1 and CDR2: SGHDT and YYEEEE. V was pared by 3 bases and J by 6 bases, with 12 bases between. This CDR3 is built from 13 residues.

This clone was recorded once. The CDR3 here is CASSVGSYYGYTF. In nucleotides, the CDR3 is TGTGCCAGCAGCGTAGGTAGCTACTATGGCTACACCTTC. The V call is TRBV9, the J call TRBJ1-2; D is unresolved. The CDR3 is made up of 13 amino acids. V lost 0 bases to trimming and J lost 3 bases, with 6 bases between them. CDR1 is SGDLS, CDR2 YYNGEE, per germline.

The rearrangement joins TRBV18 to TRBJ2-1, with 12 bases aligning to TRBD1. CDR3 size: 16 residues. Germline values: CDR1 KGHSH, CDR2 LQKENI. J gave up 4 bases and V 3 bases, and 4 bases lay outside the gene matches. The DNA for the CDR3 is TGTGCCAGCTCACCCCCGGGACAGGGGGCGTACAATGAGCAGTTCTTC. Translating gives CASSPPGQGAYNEQFF.

The chain couples TRBV10-2 to TRBJ2-2; TRBD1 matches at 7 bases. The CDR3 has 17 residues. V lost 7 bases and J lost 7; bases outside the gene matches: 18. Germline CDR1 and CDR2: WSHSY and SAAADI. CDR3 residues: CASTSIAGTATIGELFF. In nucleotides, the CDR3 is TGCGCCAGCACCTCAATAGCCGGGACAGCCACCATCGGGGAGCTGTTTTTT.

The chain couples TRBV5-4 to TRBJ2-5; D perhaps matches TRBD1 (5 bases). The CDR3 extends over 17 amino acids. Germline-derived CDR1 and CDR2 are SGHNT and YYREEE (reference sequence). Trimming cost V 4 bases and J 2 bases, with 21 bases left between them. This chain's CDR3 is CASSPTAGSPMQETQYF. CDR3 nucleotide sequence: TGTGCCAGCAGCCCCACGGCAGGGTCGCCTATGCAAGAGACCCAGTACTTC.

Here the CDR3 DNA reads TGTGCCAGCAGTTCCCGCTTCTCGACAGGGTCTCAGCCCCAGCATTTT. Translation: CASSSRFSTGSQPQHF. The chain is built from TRBV6-5 and TRBJ1-5, with TRBD1 matching over 7 bases. The CDR3 sequence is 16 residues long. V shed 4 bases and J 6 bases; nucleotides not matched to a gene: 12. The germline V gene has CDR1 MNHEY and CDR2 SVGAGI.

This chain's CDR3 is CASSQGGWTSLFHEQFF. CDR3 DNA: TGTGCCAGCAGCCAAGGTGGGTGGACTAGTTTATTCCATGAGCAGTTCTTC. The V and J genes are TRBV3-1 (or the pseudogene TRBV3-2) and TRBJ2-1; 7 nucleotides align to TRBD2. The J segment lost 8 bases and the V segment lost 1 base, leaving 14 bases of the junction unmatched. The CDR3 sequence is 17 residues long. Germline CDR1 is LGHDT and CDR2 is YNNKEL (reference sequence).

CDR3 protein: CASSQDRGDSSRYEKLFF. Here the CDR3 DNA reads TGTGCCAGCAGCCAAGACCGTGGGGACTCCTCGAGGTATGAAAAACTGTTTTTT. The chain joins TRBV3-1 (or the pseudogene TRBV3-2) to TRBJ1-4; D perhaps matches TRBD1 (5 bases). The germline V gene has CDR1 LGHDT and CDR2 YNNKEL (reference sequence). Trimming stripped 0 bases from V and 6 bases from J, with 20 bases between. The CDR3 loop spans 18 amino acids.

The genes are TRBV19 and TRBJ2-2; 9 bases map to TRBD1. The CDR3 spans 16 residues. Germline V gives CDR1 LNHDA, CDR2 SQIVND (reference sequence). Trimming took 2 bases from V and 3 from J; bases not matched to a gene: 4. The CDR3 region has the DNA TGTGCCAGTAGTATACGCACAGGGGGCTACACCGGGGAGCTGTTTTTT. This encodes CASSIRTGGYTGELFF.

V usage is TRBV18 and J usage is TRBJ2-5, with D unclear. Germline V CDR1 and CDR2: KGHSH, LQKENI. The CDR3 is 13 residues long. Trimming shortened V by 2 bases and J by 1 base, and 5 bases separated the two germline ends. For the CDR3, the DNA is TGTGCCAGCTCACCAAACAGCCAAGAGACCCAGTACTTC. Translated: CASSPNSQETQYF.

This clone was observed a single time. The chain links TRBV5-1 to TRBJ1-1; 7 bases map to TRBD1. The CDR3 totals 15 residues. The germline gives CDR1 SGHRS, CDR2 YFSETQ. Trimming cost V 0 bases and J 4 bases; bases outside gene matches: 6. The CDR3 loop reads CASSLAAQGFTEAFF. The CDR3 nucleotides read TGCGCCAGCAGCTTGGCCGCACAGGGGTTCACTGAAGCTTTCTTT.

This chain uses TRBV5-5 with TRBJ2-1; 11 positions match TRBD1. This CDR3 is built from 15 residues. The germline CDR1 and CDR2 sequences are SGHKS and YYEKEE (reference sequence). Trimming cost V 4 bases and J 4 bases; bases outside gene matches: 4. The CDR3 here is CASSGGTGGYNEQFF. Here the CDR3 DNA reads TGTGCCAGCAGCGGCGGGACAGGGGGGTACAATGAGCAGTTCTTC.

The chain couples TRBV24-1 to TRBJ1-2, with 8 bases identical to TRBD1. V was pared by 6 bases and J by 5 bases, with 13 bases of the junction left unmatched. The CDR3 runs to 16 residues. Germline CDR1 and CDR2: KGHDR and SFDVKD. CDR3 sequence (DNA): TGTGCCACCAGTTGGTCGTCAGGGGGCGACCTATATGGCTACACCTTC. Translation: CATSWSSGGDLYGYTF.

The gene calls are TRBV28 and TRBJ2-7; 8 bases align to TRBD2. This CDR3 region has 14 residues. Trimming at V came to 6 bases and at J to 0 bases, leaving 4 bases not matched to a gene. CDR1 is MDHEN, CDR2 SYDVKM, per germline. This CDR3 is CASRVAGNSYEQYV. DNA of the CDR3: TGTGCCAGCAGGGTAGCGGGGAACTCCTACGAGCAGTACGTC.

This sequence joins TRBV4-2 and TRBJ2-3, with 7 bases aligning to TRBD2. Germline V gives CDR1 LGHNA, CDR2 YNFKEQ. V dropped 6 bases and J dropped 2; count of bases not matched to a gene: 8. The CDR3 sequence is 15 residues long. CDR3 residues: CASRNPGTTTDTQYF. CDR3 bases: TGTGCCAGCAGAAACCCGGGGACTACCACAGATACGCAGTATTTT.

This chain connects TRBV5-4 to TRBJ2-5; 8 nucleotides match TRBD2. The CDR3 runs to 15 residues. The V gene's germline CDR1 is SGHNT and CDR2 YYREEE (reference sequence). The V and J ends lost 4 bases and 2 bases, in that order; junction bases with no gene match: 7. The CDR3 nucleotides are TGTGCCAGCAGCCAGGGACTAGGGCGGCAAGAGACCCAGTACTTC. Translated, it gives CASSQGLGRQETQYF.

J is TRBJ1-6 and V is TRBV5-5, with D uncertain. V was pared by 4 bases and J by 9 bases, with 11 bases between. The CDR3 is 13 residues long. Germline CDR1 reads SGHKS; CDR2 reads YYEKEE (reference sequence). CDR3: CASSRDPSSPLHF. The CDR3 region has the DNA TGTGCCAGCAGCCGGGATCCATCTTCACCCCTCCACTTT. Full variable domain (rest looked up from reference TRBV5-5 and TRBJ1-6): DAGVTQSPTHLIKTRGQQVTLRCSPISGHKSVSWYQQVLGQGPQFIFQYYEKEERGRGNFPDRFSARQFPNYSSELNVNALLLGDSALYLCASSRDPSSPLHFGNGTRLTVT.

CDR3 sequence (DNA): TGTGCCAGCAGTTATCGGCCAGGGGACACTGAAGCTTTCTTT. Its protein is CASSYRPGDTEAFF. The chain recombines TRBV6-5 with TRBJ1-1; a weak D match, TRBD1 (6 bases). Trimming left V 3 bases short and J 3 bases short, with 11 bases between. The germline V gene encodes CDR1 MNHEY and CDR2 SVGAGI. The CDR3 has 14 residues.

CDR3 sequence: CASTTGPLLTEAFF. Written as DNA, the CDR3 is TGTGCCAGCACTACAGGCCCTCTCCTCACTGAAGCTTTCTTT. V usage is TRBV6-5 and J usage is TRBJ1-1; TRBD1 might be the D (5 bases). This CDR3 is built from 14 residues. Trimming stripped 7 bases from V and 4 bases from J, with 16 bases between. CDR1 is MNHEY, CDR2 SVGAGI, per germline.

This sequence joins TRBV11-2 and TRBJ1-4, with 9 positions matching TRBD1. Trimming cost V 5 bases and J 7 bases; bases outside gene matches: 5. This CDR3 has 14 amino acids. Germline CDR1 and CDR2: SGHAT and FQNNGV. The CDR3 region is CASSPGQGSEKLFF. The CDR3 DNA reads TGTGCCAGCAGCCCGGGACAGGGAAGTGAAAAACTGTTTTTT.